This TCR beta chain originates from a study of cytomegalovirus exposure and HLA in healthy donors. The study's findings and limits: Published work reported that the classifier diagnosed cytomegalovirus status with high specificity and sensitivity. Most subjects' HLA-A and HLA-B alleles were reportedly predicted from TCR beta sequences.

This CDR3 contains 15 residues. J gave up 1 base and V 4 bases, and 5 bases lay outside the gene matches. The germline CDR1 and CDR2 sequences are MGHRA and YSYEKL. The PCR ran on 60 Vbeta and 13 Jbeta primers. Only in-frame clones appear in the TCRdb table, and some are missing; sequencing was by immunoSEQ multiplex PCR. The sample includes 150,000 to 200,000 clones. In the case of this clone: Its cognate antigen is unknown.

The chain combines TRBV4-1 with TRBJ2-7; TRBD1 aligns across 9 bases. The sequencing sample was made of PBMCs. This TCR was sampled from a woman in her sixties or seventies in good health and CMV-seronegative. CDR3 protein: CASSRGQGASYEQYF. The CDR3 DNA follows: TGCGCCAGCAGCCGGGGACAGGGAGCGTCCTACGAGCAGTACTTC.